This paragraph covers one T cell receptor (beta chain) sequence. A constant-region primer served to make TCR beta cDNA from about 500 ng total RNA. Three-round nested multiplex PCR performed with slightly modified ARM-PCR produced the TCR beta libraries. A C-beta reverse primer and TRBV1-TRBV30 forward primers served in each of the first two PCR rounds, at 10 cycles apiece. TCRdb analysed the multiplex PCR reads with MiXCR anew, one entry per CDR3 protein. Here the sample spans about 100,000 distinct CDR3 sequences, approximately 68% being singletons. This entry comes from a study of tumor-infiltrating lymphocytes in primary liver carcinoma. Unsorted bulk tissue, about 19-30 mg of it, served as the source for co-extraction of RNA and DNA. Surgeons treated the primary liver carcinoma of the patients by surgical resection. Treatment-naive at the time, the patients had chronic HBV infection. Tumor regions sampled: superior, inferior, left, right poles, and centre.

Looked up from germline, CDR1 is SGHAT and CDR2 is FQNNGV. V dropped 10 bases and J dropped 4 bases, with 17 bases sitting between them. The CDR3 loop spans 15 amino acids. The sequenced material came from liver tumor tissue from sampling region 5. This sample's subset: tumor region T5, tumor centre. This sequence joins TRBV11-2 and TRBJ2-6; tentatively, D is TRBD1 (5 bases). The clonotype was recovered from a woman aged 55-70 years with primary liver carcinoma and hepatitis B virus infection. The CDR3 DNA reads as TGTGCCACCATTCTACAGGCCTCCGGGGCCAACGTCCTGACTTTC. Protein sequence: CATILQASGANVLTF.